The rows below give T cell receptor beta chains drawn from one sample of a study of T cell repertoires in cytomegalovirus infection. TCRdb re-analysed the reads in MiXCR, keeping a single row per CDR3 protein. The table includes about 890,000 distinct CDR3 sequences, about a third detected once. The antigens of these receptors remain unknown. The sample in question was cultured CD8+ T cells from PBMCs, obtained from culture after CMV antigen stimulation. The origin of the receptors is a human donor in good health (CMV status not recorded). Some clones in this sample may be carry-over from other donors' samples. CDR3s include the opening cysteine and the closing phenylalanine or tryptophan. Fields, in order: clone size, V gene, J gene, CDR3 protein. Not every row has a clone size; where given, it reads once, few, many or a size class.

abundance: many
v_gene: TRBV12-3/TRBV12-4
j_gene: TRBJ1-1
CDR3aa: CASSFFGGNAEAFF

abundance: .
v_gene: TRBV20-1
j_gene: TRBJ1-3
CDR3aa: CSARDRQGETIYF

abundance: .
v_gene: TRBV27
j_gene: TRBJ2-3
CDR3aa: CASSPIPESSTDTQYF

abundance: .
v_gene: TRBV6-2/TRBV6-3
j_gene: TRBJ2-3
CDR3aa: CASSYQGGADTQYF

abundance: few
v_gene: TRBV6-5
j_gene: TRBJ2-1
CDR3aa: CASSYSTSRSSYNEQFF

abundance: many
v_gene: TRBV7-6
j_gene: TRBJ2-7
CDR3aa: CASSPLWKGEQYF

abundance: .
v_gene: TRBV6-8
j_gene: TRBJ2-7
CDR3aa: CASSYSTGTQEQYF

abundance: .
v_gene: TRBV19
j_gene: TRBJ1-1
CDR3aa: CASSPTFGNTEAFF

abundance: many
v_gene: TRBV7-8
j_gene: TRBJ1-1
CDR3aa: CASSPDRDLNTEAFF

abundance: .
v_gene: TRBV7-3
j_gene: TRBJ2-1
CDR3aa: CASSLFGTEGPVSYNEQFF

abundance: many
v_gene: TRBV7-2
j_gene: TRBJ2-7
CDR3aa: CASSPDGGSYEQYF

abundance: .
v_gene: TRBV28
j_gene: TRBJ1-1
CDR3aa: CASRRTGGGGNTEAFF

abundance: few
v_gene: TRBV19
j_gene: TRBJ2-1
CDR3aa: CASTSGGSSYNEQFF

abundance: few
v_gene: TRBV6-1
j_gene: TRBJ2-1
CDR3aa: CASSLRGDSYNEQFF

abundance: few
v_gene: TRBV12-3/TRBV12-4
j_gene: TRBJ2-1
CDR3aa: CASGPGGPGNEQFF

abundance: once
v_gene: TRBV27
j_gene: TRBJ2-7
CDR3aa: CASSRPVGEQYF

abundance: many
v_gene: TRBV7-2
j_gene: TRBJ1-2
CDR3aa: CASSLAQGGYGYTF

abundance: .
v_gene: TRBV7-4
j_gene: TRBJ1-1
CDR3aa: CASSFATGVNTEAFF

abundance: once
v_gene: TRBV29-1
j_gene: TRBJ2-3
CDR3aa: CSVEFTSGGKYTDTQYF

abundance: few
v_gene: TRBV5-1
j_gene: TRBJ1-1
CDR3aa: CASGGTGVNTEAFF

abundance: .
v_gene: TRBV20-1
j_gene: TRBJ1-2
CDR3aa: CSARRQGNNYGYTF

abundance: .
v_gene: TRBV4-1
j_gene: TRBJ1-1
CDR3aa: CASSHPRGIEAFF

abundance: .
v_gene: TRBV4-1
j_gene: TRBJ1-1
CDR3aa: CASCSGVLNTEAFF

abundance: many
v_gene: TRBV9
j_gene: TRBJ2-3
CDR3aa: CASSTSGGPHSTDTQYF

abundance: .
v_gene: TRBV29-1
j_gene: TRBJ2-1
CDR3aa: CSARDWATYNEQFF

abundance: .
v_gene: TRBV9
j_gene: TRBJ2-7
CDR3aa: CASSVGWGQGRHEQYF

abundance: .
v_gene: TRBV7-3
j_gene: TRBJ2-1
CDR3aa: CASSLSAGGLELPYNEQFF

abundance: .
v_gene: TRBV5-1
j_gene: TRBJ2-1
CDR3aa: CASNEDRTYNEQFF

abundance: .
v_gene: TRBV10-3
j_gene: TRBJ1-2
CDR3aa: CAIPQGRGYTF

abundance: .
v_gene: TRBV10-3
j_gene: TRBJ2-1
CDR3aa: CAIIPPAAAQGGLEANEQFF

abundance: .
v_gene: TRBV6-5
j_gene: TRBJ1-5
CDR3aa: CASTRTGHSNQPQHF

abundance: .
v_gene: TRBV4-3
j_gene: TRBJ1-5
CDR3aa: CASSQVGGSQPQHF

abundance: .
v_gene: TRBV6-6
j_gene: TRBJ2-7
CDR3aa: CASSYSPQNEQYF

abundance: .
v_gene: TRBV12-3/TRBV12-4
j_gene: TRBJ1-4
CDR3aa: CASRQGPGNMNEKLFF

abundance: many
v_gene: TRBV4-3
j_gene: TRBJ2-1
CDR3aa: CASSSTSLPHNEQFF

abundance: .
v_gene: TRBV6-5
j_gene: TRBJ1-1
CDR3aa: CASTNKGASTEAFF

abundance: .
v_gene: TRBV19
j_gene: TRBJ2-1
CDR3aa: CASSIHPTGSYNEQFF

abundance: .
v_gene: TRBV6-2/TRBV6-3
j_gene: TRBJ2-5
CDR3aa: CASSYRAKYLAQYF

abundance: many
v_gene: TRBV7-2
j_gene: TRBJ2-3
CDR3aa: CASSVTSGGAGDTQYF

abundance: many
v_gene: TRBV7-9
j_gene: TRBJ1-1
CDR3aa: CASSPRTGSTGTEAFF

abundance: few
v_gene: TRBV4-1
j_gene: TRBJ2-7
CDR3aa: CASSPTGLSYEQYF

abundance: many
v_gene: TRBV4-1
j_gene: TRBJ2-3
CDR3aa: CASTLTEQSTDTQYF

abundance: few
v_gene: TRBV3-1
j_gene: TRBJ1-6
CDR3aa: CASSQHRADNSPLHF

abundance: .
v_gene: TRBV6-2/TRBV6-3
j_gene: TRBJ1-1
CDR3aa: CASSYSLEAFF

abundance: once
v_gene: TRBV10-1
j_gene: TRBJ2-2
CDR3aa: CASSPEGHLNTGELFF

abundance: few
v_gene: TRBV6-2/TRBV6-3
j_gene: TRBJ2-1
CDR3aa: CASRYSIDEQFF

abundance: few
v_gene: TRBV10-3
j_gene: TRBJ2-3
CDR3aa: CAIGGLAGVSWTDTQYF

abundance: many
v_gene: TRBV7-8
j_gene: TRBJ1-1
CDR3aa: CASSRPLTGVNTEAFF

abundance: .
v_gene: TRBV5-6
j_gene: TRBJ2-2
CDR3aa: CASSLSPFIRGTGELFF

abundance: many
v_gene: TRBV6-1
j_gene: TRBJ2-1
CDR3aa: CASSERGNEQFF

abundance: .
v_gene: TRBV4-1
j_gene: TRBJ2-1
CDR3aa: CASSRARGEQFF

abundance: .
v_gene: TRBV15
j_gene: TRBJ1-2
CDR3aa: CATSPGGSPTVYYGYTF

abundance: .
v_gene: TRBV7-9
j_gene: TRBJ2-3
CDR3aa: CASSGQTGKERDTQYF

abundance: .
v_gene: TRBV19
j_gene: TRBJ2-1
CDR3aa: CASTLAWQNEQFF

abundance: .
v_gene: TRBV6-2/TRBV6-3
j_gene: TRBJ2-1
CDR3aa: CASSYALRQYNEQFF

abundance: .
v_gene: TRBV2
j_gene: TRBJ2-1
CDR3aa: CASSEARTNNEQFF

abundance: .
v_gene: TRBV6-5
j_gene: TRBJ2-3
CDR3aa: CASSPQGPPDTQYF